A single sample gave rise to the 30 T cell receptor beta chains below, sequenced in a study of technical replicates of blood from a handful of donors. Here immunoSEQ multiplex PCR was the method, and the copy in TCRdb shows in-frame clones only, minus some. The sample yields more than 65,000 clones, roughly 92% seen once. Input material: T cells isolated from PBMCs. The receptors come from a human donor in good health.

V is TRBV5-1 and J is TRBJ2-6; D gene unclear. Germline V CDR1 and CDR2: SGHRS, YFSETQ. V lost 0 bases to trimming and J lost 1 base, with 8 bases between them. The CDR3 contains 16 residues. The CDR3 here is CASSLGELSGANVLTF. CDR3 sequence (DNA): TGCGCCAGCAGCTTGGGAGAACTTTCTGGGGCCAACGTCCTGACTTTC.

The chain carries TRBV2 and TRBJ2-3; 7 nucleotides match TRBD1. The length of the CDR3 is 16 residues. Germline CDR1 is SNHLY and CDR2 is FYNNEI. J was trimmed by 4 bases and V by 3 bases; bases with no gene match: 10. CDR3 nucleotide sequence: TGTGCCAGCAGTGATTTAGAGGACAGGCAGCCAGATACGCAGTATTTT. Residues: CASSDLEDRQPDTQYF.

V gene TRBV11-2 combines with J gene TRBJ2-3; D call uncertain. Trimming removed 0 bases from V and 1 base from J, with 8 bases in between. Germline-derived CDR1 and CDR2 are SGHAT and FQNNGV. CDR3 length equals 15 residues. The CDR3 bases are TGTGCCAGCAGCTTAGATTGGCTGGGCACAGATACGCAGTATTTT. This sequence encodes CASSLDWLGTDTQYF.

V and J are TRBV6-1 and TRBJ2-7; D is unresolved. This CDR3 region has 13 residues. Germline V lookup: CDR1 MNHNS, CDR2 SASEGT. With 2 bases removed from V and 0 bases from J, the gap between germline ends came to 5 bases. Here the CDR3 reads CASSERGSYEQYF. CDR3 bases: TGTGCCAGCAGTGAACGCGGCTCCTACGAGCAGTACTTC.

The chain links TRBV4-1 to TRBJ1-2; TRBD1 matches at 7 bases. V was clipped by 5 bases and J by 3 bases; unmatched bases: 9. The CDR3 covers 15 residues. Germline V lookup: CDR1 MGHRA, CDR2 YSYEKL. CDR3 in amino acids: CASSSYRGTDYGYTF. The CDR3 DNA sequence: TGCGCCAGCAGCTCTTACAGGGGCACGGACTATGGCTACACCTTC.

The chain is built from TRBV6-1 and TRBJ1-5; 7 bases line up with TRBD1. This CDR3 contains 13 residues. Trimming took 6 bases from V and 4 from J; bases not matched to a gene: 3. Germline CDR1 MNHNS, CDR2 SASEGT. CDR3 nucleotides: TGTGCCAGCAGACCGGACAGGAATCAGCCCCAGCATTTT. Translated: CASRPDRNQPQHF.

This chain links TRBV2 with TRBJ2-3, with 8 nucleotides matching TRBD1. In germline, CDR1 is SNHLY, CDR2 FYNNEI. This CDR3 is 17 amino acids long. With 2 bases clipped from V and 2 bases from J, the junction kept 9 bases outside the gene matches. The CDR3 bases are TGTGCCAGCAGTGAATTACTAACAGGGGGGACCACAGATACGCAGTATTTT. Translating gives CASSELLTGGTTDTQYF.

DNA of the CDR3: TGTGCCAGCAGTACGAACACCGGGGAGCTGTTTTTT. It translates to CASSTNTGELFF. The chain links TRBV5-4 to TRBJ2-2; D not certain. This CDR3 is built from 12 residues. Trimming took 5 bases from V and 0 from J, leaving 2 bases between them. Germline CDR1 SGHNT, CDR2 YYREEE (reference sequence).

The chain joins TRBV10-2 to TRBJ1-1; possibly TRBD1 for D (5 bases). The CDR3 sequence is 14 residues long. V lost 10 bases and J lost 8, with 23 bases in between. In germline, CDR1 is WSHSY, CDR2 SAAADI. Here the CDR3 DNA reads TGCGCCACAACGTGGGACTCCCGATCGTCGGAAGCTTTCTTT. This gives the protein CATTWDSRSSEAFF.

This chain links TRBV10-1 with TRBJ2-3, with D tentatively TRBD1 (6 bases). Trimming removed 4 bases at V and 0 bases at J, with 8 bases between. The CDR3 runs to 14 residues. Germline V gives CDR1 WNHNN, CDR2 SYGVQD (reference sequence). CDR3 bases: TGCGCCAGCAGTGTAACAGGGAGCACAGATACGCAGTATTTT. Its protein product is CASSVTGSTDTQYF.

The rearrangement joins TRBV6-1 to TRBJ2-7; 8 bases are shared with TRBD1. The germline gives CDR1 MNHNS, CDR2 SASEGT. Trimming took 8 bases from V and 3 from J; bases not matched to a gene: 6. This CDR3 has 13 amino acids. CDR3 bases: TGTGCCAGCGGCAGGACAGGGAACTACGAGCAGTACTTC. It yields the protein CASGRTGNYEQYF.

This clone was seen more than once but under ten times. CDR3 region: CASSSRGGGGDTQYF. The CDR3 DNA follows: TGTGCCAGCAGTTCCCGAGGAGGAGGAGGAGATACGCAGTATTTT. V usage is TRBV7-2 and J usage is TRBJ2-3; possible D gene TRBD2, 5 bases. Looked up from germline, CDR1 is SGHTA and CDR2 is FQGNSA. Trimming cost V 6 bases and J 5 bases, with 18 bases left between them. The CDR3 contains 15 residues.

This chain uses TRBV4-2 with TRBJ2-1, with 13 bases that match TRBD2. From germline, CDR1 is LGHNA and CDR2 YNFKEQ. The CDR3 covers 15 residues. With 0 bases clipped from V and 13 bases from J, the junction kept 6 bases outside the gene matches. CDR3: CASSQDLTSGRKQFF. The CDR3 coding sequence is TGTGCCAGCAGCCAAGATTTGACTAGCGGGAGGAAACAGTTCTTC.

The CDR3 is CASRREDRGLNQPQHF. The CDR3 coding sequence is TGTGCCAGTCGGCGGGAAGACAGGGGGCTCAATCAGCCCCAGCATTTT. The chain employs TRBV19 and TRBJ1-5; TRBD1 matches 10 bases. Trimming removed 8 bases from V and 3 bases from J; junction bases left unmatched: 10. CDR3 length: 16 amino acids. Germline V gene lookup returns CDR1 LNHDA and CDR2 SQIVND (reference sequence).

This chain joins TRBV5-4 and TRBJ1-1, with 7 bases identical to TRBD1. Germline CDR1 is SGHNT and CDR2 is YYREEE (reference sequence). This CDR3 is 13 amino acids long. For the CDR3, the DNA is TGTGGATGGTGGGGACAGTGGGGCACTGAAGCTTTCTTT. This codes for CGWWGQWGTEAFF.

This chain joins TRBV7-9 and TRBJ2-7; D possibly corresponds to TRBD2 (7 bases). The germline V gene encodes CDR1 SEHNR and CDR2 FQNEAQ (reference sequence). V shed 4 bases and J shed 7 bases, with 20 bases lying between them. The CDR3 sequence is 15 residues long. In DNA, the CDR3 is TGTGCCAGCAGCTCACCGAAGGGGGGGCGGGGAGAGCAGTACTTC. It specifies CASSSPKGGRGEQYF. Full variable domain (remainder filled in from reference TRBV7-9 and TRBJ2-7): DTGVSQNPRHKITKRGQNVTFRCDPISEHNRLYWYRQTLGQGPEFLTYFQNEAQLEKSRLLSDRFSAERPKGSFSTLEIQRTEQGDSAMYLCASSSPKGGRGEQYFGPGTRLTVT.

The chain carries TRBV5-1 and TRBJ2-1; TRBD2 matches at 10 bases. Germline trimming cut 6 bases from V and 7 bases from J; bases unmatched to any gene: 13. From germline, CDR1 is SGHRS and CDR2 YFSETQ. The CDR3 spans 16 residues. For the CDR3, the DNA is TGCGCCAGCACCCCTACTAGCGGGACCACCCTAAATGAGCAGTTCTTC. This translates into CASTPTSGTTLNEQFF. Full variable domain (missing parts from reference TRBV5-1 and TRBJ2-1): KAGVTQTPRYLIKTRGQQVTLSCSPISGHRSVSWYQQTPGQGLQFLFEYFSETQRNKGNFPGRFSGRQFSNSRSEMNVSTLELGDSALYLCASTPTSGTTLNEQFFGPGTRLTVL.

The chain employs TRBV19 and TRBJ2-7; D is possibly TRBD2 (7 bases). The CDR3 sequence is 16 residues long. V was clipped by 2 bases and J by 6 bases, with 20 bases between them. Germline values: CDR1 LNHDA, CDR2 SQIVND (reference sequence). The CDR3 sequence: CASSINRGAGRGEQYF. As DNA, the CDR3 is TGTGCCAGTAGTATAAACCGGGGGGCCGGTCGGGGCGAGCAGTACTTC. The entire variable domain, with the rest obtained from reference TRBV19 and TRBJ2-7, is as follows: DGGITQSPKYLFRKEGQNVTLSCEQNLNHDAMYWYRQDPGQGLRLIYYSQIVNDFQKGDIAEGYSVSREKKESFPLTVTSAQKNPTAFYLCASSINRGAGRGEQYFGPGTRLTVT.

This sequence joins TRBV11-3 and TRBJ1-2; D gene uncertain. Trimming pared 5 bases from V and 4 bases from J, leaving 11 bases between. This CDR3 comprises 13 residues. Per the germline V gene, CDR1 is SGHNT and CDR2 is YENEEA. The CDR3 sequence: CASSMTPAYGYTF. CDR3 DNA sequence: TGTGCCAGCAGCATGACACCGGCCTATGGCTACACCTTC.

CDR3 residues: CATSRDMGTGDTGELFF. For the CDR3, the DNA is TGTGCCACCAGCAGAGATATGGGGACAGGGGACACCGGGGAGCTGTTTTTT. The chain couples TRBV15 to TRBJ2-2, with 10 bases aligning to TRBD1. The CDR3 length is 17 residues. J was trimmed by 3 bases and V by 0 bases; bases with no gene match: 4. CDR1 and CDR2 (germline): LNHNV, YYDKDF (reference sequence).

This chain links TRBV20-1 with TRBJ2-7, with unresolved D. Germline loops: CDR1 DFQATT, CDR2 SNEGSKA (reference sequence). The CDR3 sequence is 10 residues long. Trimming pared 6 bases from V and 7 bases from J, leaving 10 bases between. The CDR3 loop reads CSAQFLEQYF. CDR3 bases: TGCAGTGCCCAGTTCCTGGAGCAGTACTTC.

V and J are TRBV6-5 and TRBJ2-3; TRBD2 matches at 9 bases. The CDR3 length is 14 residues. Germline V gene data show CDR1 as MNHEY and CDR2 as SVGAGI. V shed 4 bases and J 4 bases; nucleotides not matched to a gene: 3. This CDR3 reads CASSFSGRADTQYF. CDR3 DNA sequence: TGTGCCAGCAGTTTTAGCGGGAGAGCAGATACGCAGTATTTT.

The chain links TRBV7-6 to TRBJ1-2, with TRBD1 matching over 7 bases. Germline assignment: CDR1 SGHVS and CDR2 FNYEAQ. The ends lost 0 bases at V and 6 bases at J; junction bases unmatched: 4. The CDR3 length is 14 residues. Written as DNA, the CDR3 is TGTGCCAGCAGCTTAGCCGGGACAGCGAATGGCTACACCTTC. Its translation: CASSLAGTANGYTF.

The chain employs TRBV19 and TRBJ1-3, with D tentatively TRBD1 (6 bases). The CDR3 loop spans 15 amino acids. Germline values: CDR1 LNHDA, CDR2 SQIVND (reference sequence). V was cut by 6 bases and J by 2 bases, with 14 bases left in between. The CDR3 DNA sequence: TGTGCCAGTAGCCGCCGGGACACGGCTGGAAACACCATATATTTT. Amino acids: CASSRRDTAGNTIYF.

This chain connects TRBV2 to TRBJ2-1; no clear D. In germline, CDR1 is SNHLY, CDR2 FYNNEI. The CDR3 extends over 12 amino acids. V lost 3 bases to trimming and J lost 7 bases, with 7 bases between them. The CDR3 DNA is TGTGCCAGCAGTGAGCAGTCTAATGAGCAGTTCTTC. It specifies CASSEQSNEQFF. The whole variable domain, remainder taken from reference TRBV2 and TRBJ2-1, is EPEVTQTPSHQVTQMGQEVILRCVPISNHLYFYWYRQILGQKVEFLVSFYNNEISEKSEIFDDQFSVERPDGSNFTLKIRSTKLEDSAMYFCASSEQSNEQFFGPGTRLTVL.

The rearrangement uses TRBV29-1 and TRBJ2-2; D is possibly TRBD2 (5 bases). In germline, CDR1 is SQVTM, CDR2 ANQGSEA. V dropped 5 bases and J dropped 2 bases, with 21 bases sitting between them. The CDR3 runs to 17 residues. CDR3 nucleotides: TGCAGCGTTAAGAGCTTTTCCGGGATCGGTAACACCGGGGAGCTGTTTTTT. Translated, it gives CSVKSFSGIGNTGELFF.

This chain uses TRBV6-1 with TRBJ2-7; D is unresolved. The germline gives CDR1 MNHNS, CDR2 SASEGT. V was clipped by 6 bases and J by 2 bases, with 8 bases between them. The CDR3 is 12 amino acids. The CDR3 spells CASRQLTYEQYF. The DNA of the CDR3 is TGTGCCAGCAGGCAACTTACCTACGAGCAGTACTTC.

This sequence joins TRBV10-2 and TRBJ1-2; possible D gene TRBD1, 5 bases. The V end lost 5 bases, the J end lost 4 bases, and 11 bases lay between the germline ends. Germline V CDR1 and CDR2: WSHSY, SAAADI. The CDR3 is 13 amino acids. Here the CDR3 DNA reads TGCGCCAGCAGTCCGCAGGGCCCCTATGGCTACACCTTC. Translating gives CASSPQGPYGYTF.

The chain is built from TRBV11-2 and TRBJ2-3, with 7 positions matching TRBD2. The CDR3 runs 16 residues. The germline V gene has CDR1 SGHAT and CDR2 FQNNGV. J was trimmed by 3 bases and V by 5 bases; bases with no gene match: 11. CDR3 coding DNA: TGTGCCAGCAGCCTCCAGAGGGGCGGGAGAACAGATACGCAGTATTTT. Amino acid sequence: CASSLQRGGRTDTQYF.

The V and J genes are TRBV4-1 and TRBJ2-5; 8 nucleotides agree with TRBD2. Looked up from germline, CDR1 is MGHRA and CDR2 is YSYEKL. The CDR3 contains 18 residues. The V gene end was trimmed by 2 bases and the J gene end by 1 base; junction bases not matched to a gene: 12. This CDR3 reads CASSQFFPGLGVQETQYF. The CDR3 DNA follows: TGCGCCAGCAGCCAATTCTTCCCGGGACTAGGAGTCCAAGAGACCCAGTACTTC.